This T cell receptor (beta chain) was obtained from a study of blood T cell repertoires in COVID-19. Whole-study context: Italy, Spain and the United States were the sources of the convalescent and acute COVID-19 samples. In each case, the material was cDNA or gDNA derived from T cells, B-cell-depleted T cells, or PBMCs.

Original analysis: Counts of nucleated cells, estimated from reference gene primer amplification, were obtained. Sequencing was performed with immunoSEQ multiplex PCR; in TCRdb, only in-frame clones are kept and a portion is missing. The V and J calls and clone size come from that table; D and trimming were worked out from the DNA. The sample holds more than 200,000 clones; roughly 85% are singletons and the top ten take around 2.5%. CDR1 is SGDLS and CDR2 is YYNGEE in the germline V gene. The CDR3 length is 15 residues. Unmatched junction bases numbered 4, after V lost 7 bases and J lost 0 bases. The rearrangement uses TRBV9 and TRBJ2-6; 7 bases agree with TRBD2. Sequencing used peripheral blood. This clonotype originated in a woman in her thirties or forties with active or convalescent COVID-19. The CDR3 sequence is CASAGAGSGANVLTF. In nucleotides, the CDR3 is TGTGCCAGCGCGGGAGCGGGCTCTGGGGCCAACGTCCTGACTTTC. Based on the CDR3 plus reference TRBV9 and TRBJ2-6, the full variable domain is DSGVTQTPKHLITATGQRVTLRCSPRSGDLSVYWYQQSLDQGLQFLIQYYNGEERAKGNILERFSAQQFPDLHSELNLSSLELGDSALYFCASAGAGSGANVLTFGAGSRLTVL.